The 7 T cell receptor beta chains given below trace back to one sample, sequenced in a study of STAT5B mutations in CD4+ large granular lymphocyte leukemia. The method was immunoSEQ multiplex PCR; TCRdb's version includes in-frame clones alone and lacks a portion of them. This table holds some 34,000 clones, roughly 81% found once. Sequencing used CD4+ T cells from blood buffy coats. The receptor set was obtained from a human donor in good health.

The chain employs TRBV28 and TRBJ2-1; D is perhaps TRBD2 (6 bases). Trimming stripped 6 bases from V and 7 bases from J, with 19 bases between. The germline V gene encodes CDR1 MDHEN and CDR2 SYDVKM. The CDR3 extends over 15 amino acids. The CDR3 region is CASRPLPGEVNEQFF. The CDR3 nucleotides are TGTGCCAGCAGGCCTCTACCGGGAGAGGTTAATGAGCAGTTCTTC.

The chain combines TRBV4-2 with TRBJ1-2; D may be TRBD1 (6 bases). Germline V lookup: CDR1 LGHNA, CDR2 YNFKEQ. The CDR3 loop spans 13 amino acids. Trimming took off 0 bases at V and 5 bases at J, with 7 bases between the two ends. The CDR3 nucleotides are TGTGCCAGCAGCCAAGATGGACAGTATGGCTACACCTTC. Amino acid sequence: CASSQDGQYGYTF.

CDR3 coding DNA: TGCGCCAGCAGCCGCGGACTAGCGGGGAGGGGGGAGCTGTTTTTT. This codes for CASSRGLAGRGELFF. The rearrangement links TRBV4-1 to TRBJ2-2; 12 bases map to TRBD2. This CDR3 has 15 residues. Germline trimming cut 4 bases from V and 8 bases from J; bases unmatched to any gene: 5. Germline V gene sequence: CDR1 MGHRA, CDR2 YSYEKL.

CDR3: CASRPSGRALGLGDNEQFF. The DNA of the CDR3 is TGTGCCAGCAGACCTAGCGGGAGGGCCTTAGGTTTAGGGGACAATGAGCAGTTCTTC. The chain combines TRBV28 with TRBJ2-1; the match to TRBD2 covers 12 bases. Germline V gives CDR1 MDHEN, CDR2 SYDVKM. Germline trimming cut 6 bases from V and 5 bases from J; bases unmatched to any gene: 17. The CDR3 contains 19 residues. The variable domain in full, completed from reference TRBV28 and TRBJ2-1, reads DVKVTQSSRYLVKRTGEKVFLECVQDMDHENMFWYRQDPGLGLRLIYFSYDVKMKEKGDIPEGYSVSREKKERFSLILESASTNQTSMYLCASRPSGRALGLGDNEQFFGPGTRLTVL.

CDR3 DNA sequence: TGTGCCAGCAGTCCGTCGGCGGGAGGGCCGCCTGAGCAGTTCTTC. It yields the protein CASSPSAGGPPEQFF. The gene calls are TRBV7-2 and TRBJ2-1; 9 bases line up with TRBD2. The germline CDR1 and CDR2 sequences are SGHTA and FQGNSA. V lost 6 bases and J lost 9; bases outside the gene matches: 12. The length of the CDR3 is 15 residues. The full variable domain, completed using reference TRBV7-2 and TRBJ2-1, is GAGVSQSPSNKVTEKGKDVELRCDPISGHTALYWYRQSLGQGLEFLIYFQGNSAPDKSGLPSDRFSAERTGGSVSTLTIQRTQQEDSAVYLCASSPSAGGPPEQFFGPGTRLTVL.

The DNA for the CDR3 is TGTGCCAGCAGTGAAGCGGGCAGATTTATCTCTGGGGCCAACGTCCTGACTTTC. Its protein product is CASSEAGRFISGANVLTF. The chain carries TRBV2 and TRBJ2-6, with unresolved D. Germline-derived CDR1 and CDR2 are SNHLY and FYNNEI. V lost 0 bases to trimming and J lost 0 bases, with 12 bases between them. The CDR3 runs 18 residues. Drawing the rest from reference TRBV2 and TRBJ2-6, the complete variable domain is EPEVTQTPSHQVTQMGQEVILRCVPISNHLYFYWYRQILGQKVEFLVSFYNNEISEKSEIFDDQFSVERPDGSNFTLKIRSTKLEDSAMYFCASSEAGRFISGANVLTFGAGSRLTVL.

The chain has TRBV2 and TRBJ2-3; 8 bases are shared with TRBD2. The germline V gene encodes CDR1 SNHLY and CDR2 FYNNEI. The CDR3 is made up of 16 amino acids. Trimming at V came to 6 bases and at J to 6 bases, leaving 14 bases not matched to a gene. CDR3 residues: CASRRSGGGAADTQYF. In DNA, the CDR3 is TGTGCCAGCAGGCGTTCCGGGGGGGGCGCGGCGGATACGCAGTATTTT.